This passage covers 26 T cell receptor beta chains from one sample sequenced in a study of blood T cells in healthy people across ages. It was with a sample-barcoded 5' primer and a J-beta primer mix that a second PCR of roughly 6 to 11 cycles was run. TCRdb recomputed calls from the 5' RACE reads with MiXCR, one row per CDR3 protein. Of hundreds of thousands of distinct CDR3 sequences in the sample, more than 20% were seen once. The same sample was also used in a study of T cells of mothers and their children.

What was sequenced was blood. These receptors were obtained from a boy aged 5-17 years in good health.

The rearrangement uses TRBV5-1 and TRBJ2-5, with 7 bases matching TRBD1. The J call may not be correct, given that the DNA end is closer to TRBJ2-7. The CDR3 is 17 residues long. The germline V gene encodes CDR1 SGHRS and CDR2 YFSETQ. The CDR3 region is CASSLRSGTGVPYEQYF. The CDR3 DNA reads as TGCGCCAGCAGCTTGAGGTCCGGAACAGGGGTCCCCTACGAGCAGTACTTC.

This clonotype was seen a handful of times. Compared with germline, one end of the junction differs, possibly owing to a read error. The rearrangement joins TRBV10-2 to TRBJ1-4; unclear D gene. From germline, CDR1 is WSHSY and CDR2 SAAADI. The CDR3 is made up of 14 amino acids. This CDR3 reads CASSKDRPNENLFF. The CDR3 DNA sequence: TGCGCCAGCAGTAAGGACCGACCGAATGAAAATCTGTTTTTT.

The V and J genes are TRBV20-1 and TRBJ2-3, with 13 bases lining up with TRBD2. The CDR3 runs to 15 residues. J gave up 4 bases and V 2 bases, and 3 bases lay outside the gene matches. Per germline, CDR1 DFQATT and CDR2 SNEGSKA (reference sequence). The CDR3 DNA is TGCAGTGCTAGACAGGGACTAGCGGGATCAGATACGCAGTATTTT. It yields the protein CSARQGLAGSDTQYF.

The V call is TRBV4-1, the J call TRBJ1-4; unclear D gene. The V gene lost 1 base and the J gene lost 7 bases, with 16 bases spanning the gap. Germline V gene sequence: CDR1 MGHRA, CDR2 YSYEKL. The CDR3 is 16 residues long. The CDR3 DNA reads as TGCGCCAGCAGCCAAGCAGGCGGGCGCTACGGTGAAAAACTGTTTTTT. Its protein is CASSQAGGRYGEKLFF.

The chain carries TRBV7-9 and TRBJ2-7; 8 nucleotides align to TRBD1. V shed 4 bases, J shed 0 bases, and the junction held 11 bases outside the gene matches. Germline CDR1 is SEHNR and CDR2 is FQNEAQ (reference sequence). The CDR3 has 17 amino acids. The CDR3 nucleotides are TGTGCCAGCAGCTCACAGCCGGGACAGGCTTACTCCTACGAGCAGTACTTC. It specifies CASSSQPGQAYSYEQYF.

This clonotype has more than one count but fewer than ten. The chain employs TRBV5-1 and TRBJ2-1; TRBD2 matches 8 bases. This CDR3 region has 16 residues. CDR1 is SGHRS, CDR2 YFSETQ, per germline. Unmatched junction bases numbered 15, after V lost 4 bases and J lost 9 bases. The CDR3 here is CASSPLWKREISEQFF. The CDR3 bases are TGCGCCAGCAGCCCCCTTTGGAAGCGGGAGATTAGTGAGCAGTTCTTC.

The chain employs TRBV20-1 and TRBJ2-7; 11 bases are a match to TRBD2. Trimming cost V 0 bases and J 2 bases; bases outside gene matches: 3. Germline V gene sequence: CDR1 DFQATT, CDR2 SNEGSKA (reference sequence). The CDR3 is 15 residues long. The CDR3 here is CSAREIAGGAYEQYF. In nucleotides, the CDR3 is TGCAGTGCTAGAGAAATAGCGGGAGGGGCCTACGAGCAGTACTTC.

V is TRBV28 and J is TRBJ1-1, with D possibly being TRBD1 (5 bases). The CDR3 runs 14 residues. Germline loops: CDR1 MDHEN, CDR2 SYDVKM. V lost 6 bases and J lost 11, with 22 bases in between. Here the CDR3 reads CASRVGEVSTQAFF. The CDR3 DNA is TGTGCCAGCAGAGTAGGGGAAGTAAGCACGCAGGCTTTCTTT.

This clonotype was seen only a few times. The gene calls are TRBV7-8 and TRBJ2-2; 10 bases are a match to TRBD2. Losses at the gene ends were 5 bases for V and 1 base for J; bases not matched to a gene: 4. This CDR3 is 16 amino acids long. Germline CDR1 SGHVS, CDR2 FQNEAQ. CDR3 in DNA: TGTGCCAGCAGCCCGCGGACTAGCGGGAACACCGGGGAGCTGTTTTTT. It yields the protein CASSPRTSGNTGELFF.

This clonotype was counted many times. The genes are TRBV10-3 and TRBJ1-1; TRBD1 matches at 8 bases. Germline loops: CDR1 ENHRY, CDR2 SYGVKD. This CDR3 has 17 amino acids. The J segment lost 6 bases and the V segment lost 6 bases, leaving 18 bases of the junction unmatched. CDR3 sequence (DNA): TGTGCCATCAGCCTACAAGGACAGGGAGGATTAAGGTCTGAAGCTTTCTTT. Protein product: CAISLQGQGGLRSEAFF.

The chain employs TRBV7-2 and TRBJ2-7; TRBD1 is a possible D gene (6 bases). Trimming pared 5 bases from V and 11 bases from J, leaving 13 bases between. Germline lookup yields CDR1 SGHTA and CDR2 FQGNSA. There are 11 residues in the CDR3. DNA of the CDR3: TGTGCCAGCAGCGCGGACAGACTGAAGTACTTC. This sequence encodes CASSADRLKYF.

The rearrangement links TRBV20-1 to TRBJ2-1; 9 positions agree with TRBD2. Trimming cost V 5 bases and J 6 bases; bases outside gene matches: 11. Germline V gives CDR1 DFQATT, CDR2 SNEGSKA (reference sequence). This CDR3 region has 15 residues. The CDR3 DNA is TGCAGTGCTCATATTAGCGGGAGATTACGCAATGAGCAGTTCTTC. This codes for CSAHISGRLRNEQFF.

The sample holds one count of this clonotype. J is TRBJ2-5 and V is TRBV28, with no clear D. The germline V gene encodes CDR1 MDHEN and CDR2 SYDVKM. This CDR3 is built from 13 residues. The V and J ends lost 0 bases and 11 bases respectively, with 13 bases between them. This CDR3 reads CASSLWQDPLQYF. CDR3 DNA sequence: TGTGCCAGCAGTTTATGGCAAGACCCTCTGCAGTACTTC.

This clonotype was counted only a few times. This chain joins TRBV20-1 and TRBJ2-4, with D possibly TRBD1 on 5 matching bases. Germline lookup yields CDR1 DFQATT and CDR2 SNEGSKA (reference sequence). V was cut by 5 bases and J by 0 bases, with 11 bases left in between. The CDR3 runs to 14 residues. The CDR3 protein is CSAPDRIAKNIQYF. The DNA for the CDR3 is TGCAGTGCTCCCGACAGAATAGCCAAAAACATTCAGTACTTC.

The V call is TRBV7-3, the J call TRBJ1-1; D is ambiguous. Germline values: CDR1 SGHTA, CDR2 FQGTGA. The CDR3 consists of 15 residues. The ends were cut back, 1 base at V and 2 bases at J, with 11 bases in the middle. CDR3 residues: CASSLIGGANTEAFF. The CDR3 DNA is TGTGCCAGCAGCTTAATTGGAGGAGCTAACACTGAAGCTTTCTTT.

This clonotype came up many times. The J gene is TRBJ2-5, the V gene TRBV7-2; possibly TRBD1 for D (6 bases). The CDR3 covers 13 residues. CDR1 SGHTA and CDR2 FQGNSA come from the germline V gene. The V gene lost 5 bases and the J gene lost 2 bases, with 9 bases spanning the gap. The CDR3 is CASSRGQQETQYF. CDR3 sequence (DNA): TGTGCCAGCAGCAGGGGACAACAAGAGACCCAGTACTTC. Drawing the rest from reference TRBV7-2 and TRBJ2-5, the complete variable domain is GAGVSQSPSNKVTEKGKDVELRCDPISGHTALYWYRQSLGQGLEFLIYFQGNSAPDKSGLPSDRFSAERTGGSVSTLTIQRTQQEDSAVYLCASSRGQQETQYFGPGTRLLVL.

J is TRBJ2-6 and V is TRBV9; D is unresolved. CDR3 length equals 15 residues. Germline assignment: CDR1 SGDLS and CDR2 YYNGEE. Trimming shortened V by 5 bases and J by 0 bases, and 9 bases separated the two germline ends. The CDR3 sequence: CASRGRVSGANVLTF. In DNA form, the CDR3 reads TGTGCCAGCAGGGGAAGAGTCTCTGGGGCCAACGTCCTGACTTTC.

V usage is TRBV10-3 and J usage is TRBJ1-5; possibly TRBD1 for D (6 bases). V gave up 4 bases and J gave up 0 bases, with 10 bases separating them. The CDR3 is made up of 15 amino acids. Germline CDR1 reads ENHRY; CDR2 reads SYGVKD. The CDR3 sequence: CAISGGQNSNQPQHF. DNA for the CDR3: TGTGCCATCAGTGGTGGACAGAATAGCAATCAGCCCCAGCATTTT.

This clonotype came up a few times. The rearrangement joins TRBV18 to TRBJ2-3; 7 bases match TRBD1. CDR3 length: 15 amino acids. Germline V gives CDR1 KGHSH, CDR2 LQKENI. V trimming: 3 bases; J trimming: 4 bases; junction bases outside the gene matches: 7. CDR3 sequence: CASSPPGTAPDTQYF. CDR3 DNA sequence: TGTGCCAGCTCACCTCCCGGGACAGCCCCAGATACGCAGTATTTT. The variable domain in full, with the rest retrieved from reference TRBV18 and TRBJ2-3, is NAGVMQNPRHLVRRRGQEARLRCSPMKGHSHVYWYRQLPEEGLKFMVYLQKENIIDESGMPKERFSAEFPKEGPSILRIQQVVRGDSAAYFCASSPPGTAPDTQYFGPGTRLTVL.

A few counts support this clonotype. The rearrangement uses TRBV20-1 and TRBJ2-7; a possible D gene is TRBD1 (5 bases). The CDR3 is 12 amino acids. CDR1 is DFQATT and CDR2 is SNEGSKA in the germline V gene (reference sequence). V lost 1 base and J 5 bases, leaving 9 bases between the germline ends. The CDR3 spells CSARGGAHEQYF. CDR3 sequence (DNA): TGCAGTGCTAGAGGTGGGGCGCACGAGCAGTACTTC.

This clonotype has at least ten counts. This chain connects TRBV7-2 to TRBJ2-5, with 9 bases identical to TRBD1. Germline V gene sequence: CDR1 SGHTA, CDR2 FQGNSA. The CDR3 has 16 amino acids. Trimming removed 3 bases from V and 1 base from J; junction bases left unmatched: 6. CDR3: CASSLGQGGAQETQYF. The CDR3 nucleotides are TGTGCCAGCAGCTTGGGACAGGGTGGGGCCCAAGAGACCCAGTACTTC.

This clonotype showed up just a few times. The chain recombines TRBV29-1 with TRBJ2-6; no firm D call. Trimming took off 4 bases at V and 1 base at J, with 8 bases between the two ends. CDR1 is SQVTM, CDR2 ANQGSEA, per germline. The CDR3 is 14 residues long. CDR3 DNA: TGCAGCGTTGCAACGGAATCTGGGGCCAACGTCCTGACTTTC. The encoded protein is CSVATESGANVLTF.

The V gene is TRBV6-1, the J gene TRBJ2-1; 16 nucleotides align to TRBD2. V dropped 6 bases and J dropped 7; count of bases not matched to a gene: 6. The CDR3 loop spans 16 amino acids. CDR1 MNHNS and CDR2 SASEGT come from the germline V gene. CDR3 region: CASSIGTSGRGNEQFF. The CDR3 DNA sequence: TGTGCCAGCAGCATCGGGACTAGCGGGAGGGGTAATGAGCAGTTCTTC.

CDR3 sequence reads: CASSQSGTSSNEQFF. The CDR3 nucleotides read TGCGCCAGCAGCCAATCCGGGACTAGTAGTAATGAGCAGTTCTTC. The chain is built from TRBV4-3 and TRBJ2-5, with 8 bases fitting TRBD2. The J call is uncertain, as TRBJ2-1 better fits the DNA end. Germline V CDR1 and CDR2: LGHNA, YSLEER. The CDR3 runs to 15 residues.

The V and J genes are TRBV20-1 and TRBJ2-1, with D possibly called TRBD1 or TRBD2 (6 bases each). The germline V gene encodes CDR1 DFQATT and CDR2 SNEGSKA (reference sequence). V was cut by 6 bases and J by 7 bases, with 16 bases left in between. The CDR3 consists of 13 residues. The CDR3: CSAMGGGWNEQFF. CDR3 DNA: TGCAGTGCCATGGGGGGCGGCTGGAATGAGCAGTTCTTC.

The rearrangement joins TRBV15 to TRBJ2-2; D is perhaps TRBD2 (6 bases). With 1 base removed from V and 6 bases from J, the gap between germline ends came to 12 bases. Per the germline V gene, CDR1 is LNHNV and CDR2 is YYDKDF (reference sequence). This CDR3 is built from 15 residues. The CDR3 coding sequence is TGTGCCACCAGCAGAGGCGGGGCTGCACCCGGGGAGCTGTTTTTT. It codes for CATSRGGAAPGELFF.